What follows are 9 T cell receptor beta chains derived from one specimen sequenced in a study of blood T cell repertoires in COVID-19. Profiling relied on immunoSEQ multiplex PCR, and the TCRdb table lists in-frame clones only, not all of them. Of around 60,000 clones listed, about 91% are singletons. What was sequenced was peripheral blood. These receptors originate from a man in his fifties or sixties with active COVID-19.

The rearrangement joins TRBV27 to TRBJ2-3, with 11 bases lining up with TRBD2. CDR1 and CDR2 from the germline V gene are MNHEY and SMNVEV (reference sequence). V lost 6 bases to trimming and J lost 2 bases; unmatched junction nucleotides: 22. This CDR3 has 21 amino acids. CDR3 bases: TGTGCCAGCAGAATAACCCTTACTAGCGGGGGACCCCCTTATTACACAGATACGCAGTATTTT. It translates to CASRITLTSGGPPYYTDTQYF.

The chain recombines TRBV27 with TRBJ2-6; 8 bases agree with TRBD2. Germline CDR1 reads MNHEY; CDR2 reads SMNVEV (reference sequence). J gave up 2 bases and V 2 bases, and 2 bases lay outside the gene matches. This CDR3 contains 16 residues. The CDR3 DNA reads as TGTGCCAGCAGTTTACCGGGGGGGGCTGGGGCCAACGTCCTGACTTTC. Its translation is CASSLPGGAGANVLTF.

J is TRBJ1-1 and V is TRBV29-1, with 8 positions matching TRBD1. V trimming: 4 bases; J trimming: 10 bases; junction bases outside the gene matches: 8. The CDR3 runs to 12 residues. Per germline, CDR1 SQVTM and CDR2 ANQGSEA. The CDR3 DNA reads TGCAGCGTTGTGAACACAGGGGGGAGAGCTTTCTTT. It yields the protein CSVVNTGGRAFF. The whole variable domain, remainder taken from reference TRBV29-1 and TRBJ1-1, is SAVISQKPSRDICQRGTSLTIQCQVDSQVTMMFWYRQQPGQSLTLIATANQGSEATYESGFVIDKFPISRPNLTFSTLTVSNMSPEDSSIYLCSVVNTGGRAFFGQGTRLTVV.

CDR3 in DNA: TGTGCCAGCAGCCTTGGACAGGGTTACGAGCAGTACTTC. This codes for CASSLGQGYEQYF. The chain is built from TRBV12-3 or TRBV12-4 and TRBJ2-7; 8 nucleotides line up with TRBD1. The CDR3 covers 13 residues. J gave up 4 bases and V 6 bases, and 5 bases lay outside the gene matches.

The rearrangement links TRBV5-1 to TRBJ2-5, with 9 bases matching TRBD1. This CDR3 comprises 16 residues. After removal of 0 bases from V and 1 base from J, the junction contained 4 bases not matched to a gene. Germline-derived CDR1 and CDR2 are SGHRS and YFSETQ. The CDR3 here is CASSLGDRVGQETQYF. The CDR3 nucleotides are TGCGCCAGCAGCTTGGGGGACAGGGTAGGCCAAGAGACCCAGTACTTC. The variable domain in full, with the rest retrieved from reference TRBV5-1 and TRBJ2-5, is KAGVTQTPRYLIKTRGQQVTLSCSPISGHRSVSWYQQTPGQGLQFLFEYFSETQRNKGNFPGRFSGRQFSNSRSEMNVSTLELGDSALYLCASSLGDRVGQETQYFGPGTRLLVL.

The chain uses TRBV19 and TRBJ1-1, with TRBD1 identical over 9 bases. The CDR3 length is 17 residues. V lost 7 bases and J lost 2; bases outside the gene matches: 14. The germline CDR1 and CDR2 sequences are LNHDA and SQIVND (reference sequence). As DNA, the CDR3 is TGTGCCAGTACGCGCGTCCCGGGACAGGGACACAACACTGAAGCTTTCTTT. Translated, it gives CASTRVPGQGHNTEAFF. Using reference TRBV19 and TRBJ1-1 for the parts outside the CDR3, the full variable domain is DGGITQSPKYLFRKEGQNVTLSCEQNLNHDAMYWYRQDPGQGLRLIYYSQIVNDFQKGDIAEGYSVSREKKESFPLTVTSAQKNPTAFYLCASTRVPGQGHNTEAFFGQGTRLTVV.

The chain recombines TRBV2 with TRBJ1-1; no reliable D call. V was trimmed by 4 bases and J by 4 bases, leaving 10 bases between them. Germline-derived CDR1 and CDR2 are SNHLY and FYNNEI. The CDR3 has 13 amino acids. CDR3 in amino acids: CASSVLESTEAFF. The CDR3 region has the DNA TGTGCCAGCAGTGTGTTGGAGAGCACTGAAGCTTTCTTT.

This chain joins TRBV7-8 and TRBJ1-4; 7 bases align to TRBD1. The CDR3 is made up of 15 amino acids. V dropped 0 bases and J dropped 5; count of bases not matched to a gene: 3. Per the germline V gene, CDR1 is SGHVS and CDR2 is FQNEAQ. CDR3 amino acids: CASSLAQGGNEKLFF. CDR3 DNA: TGTGCCAGCAGCTTAGCGCAGGGGGGAAATGAAAAACTGTTTTTT.

The J gene is TRBJ2-5, the V gene TRBV28; the D gene is possibly TRBD1 (5 bases). The CDR3 is 13 amino acids. The V and J ends lost 1 base and 3 bases respectively, with 6 bases between them. The V gene's germline CDR1 is MDHEN and CDR2 SYDVKM. The CDR3 DNA reads as TGTGCCAGCAGTTTATTGACAGAAGAGACCCAGTACTTC. It codes for CASSLLTEETQYF.